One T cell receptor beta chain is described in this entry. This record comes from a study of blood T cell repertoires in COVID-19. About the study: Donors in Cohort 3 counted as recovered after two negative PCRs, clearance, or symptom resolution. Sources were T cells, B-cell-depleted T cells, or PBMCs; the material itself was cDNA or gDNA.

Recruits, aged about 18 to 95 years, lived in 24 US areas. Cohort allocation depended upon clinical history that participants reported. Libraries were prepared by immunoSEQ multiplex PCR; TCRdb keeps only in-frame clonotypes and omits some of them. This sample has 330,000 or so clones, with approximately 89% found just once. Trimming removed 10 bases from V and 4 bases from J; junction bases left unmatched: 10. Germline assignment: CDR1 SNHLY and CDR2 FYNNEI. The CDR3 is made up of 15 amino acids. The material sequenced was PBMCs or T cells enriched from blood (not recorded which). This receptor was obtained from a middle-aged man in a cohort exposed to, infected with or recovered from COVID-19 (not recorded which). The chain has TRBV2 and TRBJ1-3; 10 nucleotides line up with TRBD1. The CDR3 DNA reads TGTGCCAACCGGGACAGGGGAAAGAAAGGAAACACCATATATTTT. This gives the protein CANRDRGKKGNTIYF.